The 7 T cell receptor beta chains in this list originate from one sample, sequenced in a study of T cell changes during pregnancy in multiple sclerosis. The repertoire was sequenced with immunoSEQ multiplex PCR; TCRdb's copy has only in-frame clones and lacks some. There are tens of thousands of clones in the sample; 92% occur only once, and about 0.64% lies in the top ten. The sequenced sample was CD4+ T cells from peripheral blood mononuclear cells, obtained after pregnancy. The receptors were sampled from a female donor with multiple sclerosis, enrolled in a pregnancy study.

The rearrangement uses TRBV29-1 and TRBJ1-2; D perhaps matches TRBD1 (6 bases). Germline CDR1 is SQVTM and CDR2 is ANQGSEA. The CDR3 spans 16 residues. The V gene lost 6 bases and the J gene lost 1 base, with 21 bases spanning the gap. For the CDR3, the DNA is TGCAGCGTCCCCTTGACTGACAGGCGACTTAACTATGGCTACACCTTC. Its translation is CSVPLTDRRLNYGYTF.

The rearrangement joins TRBV7-2 to TRBJ1-2; possible D gene TRBD1, 6 bases. The CDR3 contains 15 residues. The germline V gene encodes CDR1 SGHTA and CDR2 FQGNSA. Trimming removed 5 bases from V and 8 bases from J, with 21 bases in between. CDR3 amino acids: CASSPGGGGSGGYTF. CDR3 nucleotide sequence: TGTGCCAGCAGCCCCGGAGGGGGGGGGTCTGGGGGCTACACCTTC.

The J gene is TRBJ2-5, the V gene TRBV9; 10 bases agree with TRBD2. This CDR3 has 17 amino acids. Germline-derived CDR1 and CDR2 are SGDLS and YYNGEE. The V gene end was trimmed by 0 bases and the J gene end by 2 bases; junction bases not matched to a gene: 7. This CDR3 is CASSVGGLAGGQETQYF. Here the CDR3 DNA reads TGTGCCAGCAGCGTAGGGGGGTTAGCGGGGGGTCAAGAGACCCAGTACTTC. The full variable domain, with the rest looked up from reference TRBV9 and TRBJ2-5, is DSGVTQTPKHLITATGQRVTLRCSPRSGDLSVYWYQQSLDQGLQFLIQYYNGEERAKGNILERFSAQQFPDLHSELNLSSLELGDSALYFCASSVGGLAGGQETQYFGPGTRLLVL.

The chain uses TRBV29-1 and TRBJ2-1; D remains unclear. Per germline, CDR1 SQVTM and CDR2 ANQGSEA. V was trimmed by 7 bases and J by 3 bases, leaving 10 bases between them. The CDR3 is made up of 12 amino acids. The DNA of the CDR3 is TGCAGCGCTCGACTCCACTACAATGAGCAGTTCTTC. Protein: CSARLHYNEQFF.

This clone appeared a few times. The chain has TRBV6-1 and TRBJ1-2, with D maybe TRBD1 (6 bases). The CDR3 contains 13 residues. Germline CDR1 is MNHNS and CDR2 is SASEGT. Trimming left V 3 bases short and J 7 bases short, with 12 bases between. The CDR3 is CASSDGGAGGYTF. CDR3 coding DNA: TGTGCCAGCAGTGATGGGGGGGCCGGTGGCTACACCTTC.

The genes are TRBV6-5 and TRBJ1-3; D is undetermined. V was shortened by 8 bases and J by 1 base, with 3 bases between the two germline ends. Germline lookup yields CDR1 MNHEY and CDR2 SVGAGI. This CDR3 has 11 amino acids. The CDR3 sequence is CASLSGNTIYF. The CDR3 DNA reads as TGTGCCAGCTTATCTGGAAACACCATATATTTT.

This chain connects TRBV7-2 to TRBJ2-6; TRBD1 matches 9 bases. V was clipped by 5 bases and J by 2 bases; unmatched bases: 4. CDR3 size: 16 residues. The germline V gene has CDR1 SGHTA and CDR2 FQGNSA. Written as DNA, the CDR3 is TGTGCCAGCAGCACGACAGGGGGGACTGGGGCCAACGTCCTGACTTTC. Residues: CASSTTGGTGANVLTF.